This record looks at one T cell receptor (beta chain) sequence and its context. This record belongs to a study of blood T cell repertoires in COVID-19. Study-wide background: The samples span acute and convalescent COVID-19 from the United States, Italy and Spain. T cells, B-cell-depleted T cells, or PBMCs supplied cDNA or gDNA.

In the study's own analysis: Estimates of nucleated cell counts were drawn from the amplification of reference gene primers. Sequencing used immunoSEQ multiplex PCR; TCRdb keeps in-frame clones, though not all of them. From that table come the V and J calls and clone size; the DNA was used to work out D and trimming. The table has roughly 97,000 clones, about 80% seen once. Sequenced sample: peripheral blood. This sequence originates from a man in his 70s with acute or convalescent COVID-19.

CDR3 in DNA: TGTGCCAGTAGTACTAGCGGACATGCGTATGAGCAGTTCTTC. It translates to CASSTSGHAYEQFF. V is TRBV19 and J is TRBJ2-1; 7 bases match TRBD2. With V trimmed by 4 bases and J by 8 bases, 8 bases remained unmatched. The length of the CDR3 is 14 residues. CDR1 and CDR2 (germline): LNHDA, SQIVND (reference sequence).